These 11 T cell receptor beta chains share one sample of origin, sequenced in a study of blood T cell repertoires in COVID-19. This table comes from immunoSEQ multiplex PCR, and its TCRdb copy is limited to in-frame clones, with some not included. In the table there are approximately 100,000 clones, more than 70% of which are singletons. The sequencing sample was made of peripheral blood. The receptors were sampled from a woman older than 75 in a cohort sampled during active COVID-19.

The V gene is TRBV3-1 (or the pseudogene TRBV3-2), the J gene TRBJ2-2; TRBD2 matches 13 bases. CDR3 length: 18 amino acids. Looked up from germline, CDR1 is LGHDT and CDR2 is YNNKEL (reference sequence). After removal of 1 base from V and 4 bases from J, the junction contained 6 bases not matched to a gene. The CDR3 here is CASSQGGLAGASTGELFF. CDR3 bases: TGTGCCAGCAGCCAAGGTGGACTAGCGGGGGCTTCCACCGGGGAGCTGTTTTTT.

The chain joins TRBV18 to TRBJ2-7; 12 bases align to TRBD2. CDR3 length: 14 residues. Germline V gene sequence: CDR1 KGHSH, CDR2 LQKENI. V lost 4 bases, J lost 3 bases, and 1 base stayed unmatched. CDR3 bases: TGTGCCAGCTCACAGACTAGCGGGAGCTACGAGCAGTACTTC. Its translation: CASSQTSGSYEQYF.

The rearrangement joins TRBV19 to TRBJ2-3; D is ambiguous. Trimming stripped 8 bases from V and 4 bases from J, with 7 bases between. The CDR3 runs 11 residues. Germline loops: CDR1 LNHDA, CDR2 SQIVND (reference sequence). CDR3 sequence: CASRDPDTQYF. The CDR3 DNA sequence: TGTGCCAGTCGAGATCCAGATACGCAGTATTTT. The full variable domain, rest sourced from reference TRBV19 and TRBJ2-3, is DGGITQSPKYLFRKEGQNVTLSCEQNLNHDAMYWYRQDPGQGLRLIYYSQIVNDFQKGDIAEGYSVSREKKESFPLTVTSAQKNPTAFYLCASRDPDTQYFGPGTRLTVL.

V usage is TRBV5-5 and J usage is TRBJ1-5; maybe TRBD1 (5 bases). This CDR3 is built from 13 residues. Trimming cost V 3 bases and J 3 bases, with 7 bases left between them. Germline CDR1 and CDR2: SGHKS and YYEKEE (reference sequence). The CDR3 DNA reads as TGTGCCAGCAGCTCGGACAACAATCAGCCCCAGCATTTT. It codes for CASSSDNNQPQHF.

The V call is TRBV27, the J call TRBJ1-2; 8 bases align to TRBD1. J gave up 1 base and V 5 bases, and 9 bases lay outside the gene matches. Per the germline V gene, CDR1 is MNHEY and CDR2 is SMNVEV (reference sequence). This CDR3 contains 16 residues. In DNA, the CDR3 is TGTGCCAGCAGTCCAAGGACAGGGACATTTAACTATGGCTACACCTTC. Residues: CASSPRTGTFNYGYTF.

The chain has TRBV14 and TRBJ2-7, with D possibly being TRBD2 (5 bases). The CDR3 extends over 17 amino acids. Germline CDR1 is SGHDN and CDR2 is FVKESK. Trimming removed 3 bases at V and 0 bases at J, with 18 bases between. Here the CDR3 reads CASSQGGRPRGSYEQYF. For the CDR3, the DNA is TGTGCCAGCAGCCAGGGTGGCCGGCCCCGGGGCTCCTACGAGCAGTACTTC.

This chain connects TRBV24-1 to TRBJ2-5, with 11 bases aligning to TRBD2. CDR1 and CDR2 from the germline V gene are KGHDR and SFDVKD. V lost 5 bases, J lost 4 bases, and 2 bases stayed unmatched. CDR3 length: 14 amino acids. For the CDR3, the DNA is TGTGCCACCAGTGGGCTAGCGGGAGGAGAGACCCAGTACTTC. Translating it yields CATSGLAGGETQYF.

This chain's CDR3 is CASSQSPGHQTYEQYF. The CDR3 DNA is TGTGCCAGCAGCCAATCCCCGGGACATCAGACCTACGAGCAGTACTTC. The chain uses TRBV3-1 (or the pseudogene TRBV3-2) and TRBJ2-7; D might be TRBD1 (6 bases). The V end was cut by 2 bases, the J end by 2 bases, with 16 bases between. The CDR3 loop spans 16 amino acids. Germline V gives CDR1 LGHDT, CDR2 YNNKEL (reference sequence).

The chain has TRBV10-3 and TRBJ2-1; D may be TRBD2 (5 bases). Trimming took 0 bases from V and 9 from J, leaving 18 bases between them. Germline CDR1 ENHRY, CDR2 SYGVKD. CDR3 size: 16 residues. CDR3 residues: CAISESQREGNVEQFF. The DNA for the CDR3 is TGTGCCATCAGTGAGTCGCAGCGCGAGGGTAACGTTGAGCAGTTCTTC.

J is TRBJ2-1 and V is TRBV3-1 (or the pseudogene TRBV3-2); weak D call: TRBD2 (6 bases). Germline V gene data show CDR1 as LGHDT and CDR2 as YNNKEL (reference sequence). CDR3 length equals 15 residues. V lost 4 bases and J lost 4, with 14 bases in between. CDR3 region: CASSPSGGKYNEQFF. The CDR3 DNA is TGTGCCAGCAGCCCCAGTGGCGGGAAATACAATGAGCAGTTCTTC.

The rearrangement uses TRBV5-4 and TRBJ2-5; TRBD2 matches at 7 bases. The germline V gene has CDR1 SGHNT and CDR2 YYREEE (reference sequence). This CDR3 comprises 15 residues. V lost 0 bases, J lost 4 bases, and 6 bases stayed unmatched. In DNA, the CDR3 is TGTGCCAGCAGCTTGGAGACTAGCAATATAGAGACCCAGTACTTC. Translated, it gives CASSLETSNIETQYF.